Described below is a single TCR beta chain sequence and its context. The table came from immunoSEQ multiplex PCR; TCRdb's copy has only in-frame clones and leaves some out. The profile shows more than 90,000 clones, around 90% of them singletons. CDR1 is SEHNR and CDR2 is FQNEAQ in the germline V gene (reference sequence). This CDR3 has 16 amino acids. The ends lost 6 bases at V and 2 bases at J; junction bases unmatched: 11. This entry is derived from a study of T cell changes during pregnancy in multiple sclerosis. The source is a female donor with multiple sclerosis, enrolled in a pregnancy study. This sequence joins TRBV7-9 and TRBJ2-7, with 9 nucleotides matching TRBD2. The material sequenced was peripheral blood, taken in the second trimester of pregnancy. The CDR3 sequence is CASSSHSGRATYEQYF. The CDR3 nucleotides read TGTGCCAGCAGTTCCCATAGCGGGAGAGCTACCTACGAGCAGTACTTC.